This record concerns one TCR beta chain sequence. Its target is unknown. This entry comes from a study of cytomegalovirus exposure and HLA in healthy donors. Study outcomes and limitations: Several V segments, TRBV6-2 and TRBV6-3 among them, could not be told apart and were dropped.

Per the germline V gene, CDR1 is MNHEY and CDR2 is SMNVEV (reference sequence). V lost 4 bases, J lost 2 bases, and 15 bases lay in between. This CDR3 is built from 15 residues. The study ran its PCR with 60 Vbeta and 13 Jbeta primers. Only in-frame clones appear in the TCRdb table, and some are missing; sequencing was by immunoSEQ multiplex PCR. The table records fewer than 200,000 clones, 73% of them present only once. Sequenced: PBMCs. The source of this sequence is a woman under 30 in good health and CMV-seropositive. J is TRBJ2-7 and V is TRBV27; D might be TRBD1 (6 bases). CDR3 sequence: CASSSPGTRPYEQYF. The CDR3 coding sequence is TGTGCCAGCAGTTCCCCCGGGACACGTCCCTACGAGCAGTACTTC.